The 12 T cell receptor beta chains below all came from one sample that was sequenced in a study of vaccination effects on CD4 cells after COVID-19 (dated by TCRdb to between 2021 and 2024). These receptors have no known antigen. To identify antigen-specific CD4+ T cell clonotypes by their expansion, the ViraFEST assay first stimulated PBMC with viral peptide pools and then applied TCR sequencing. After roughly 11 days of culture, CD4+ T cells were isolated with the EasySep CD4+ T cell isolation kit. Healthy vaccine recipients had no prior SARS-CoV-2 infection, confirmed by negative nucleocapsid antibodies before and after vaccination. Receptor libraries were prepared by the immunoSEQ multiplex PCR assay. TCRdb retrieved this table from immuneACCESS and kept in-frame rearrangements only. Not all clones are present; in checked studies, unresolved V genes account for under half, and no reason is known for the remainder. For this sample the table gives 30,000 to 35,000 clones, of which roughly 72% were detected only once. Around 26% of the sample is in the top ten clones.

Sequences were derived from CD4+ T cells from PBMCs cultured with HCoV-OC43 spike peptides, sampled before COVID-19 vaccination. The label giving this sample's cell subset or site can be read as: HCoV-OC43 spike overlapping peptide pool stimulation. Receptors were obtained from a human donor who received a COVID-19 vaccine.

The chain joins TRBV18 to TRBJ2-1; weak D call: TRBD2 (6 bases). The CDR3 has 17 amino acids. Trimming removed 2 bases from V and 2 bases from J, with 16 bases in between. Germline loops: CDR1 KGHSH, CDR2 LQKENI. In DNA form, the CDR3 reads TGTGCCAGCTCACCAGGTATGAGCGGGCCGGCCTACAATGAGCAGTTCTTC. This translates into CASSPGMSGPAYNEQFF.

This chain uses TRBV7-8 with TRBJ2-3; D not certain. The length of the CDR3 is 11 residues. Germline CDR1 reads SGHVS; CDR2 reads FQNEAQ. Trimming took off 5 bases at V and 6 bases at J, with 6 bases between the two ends. DNA of the CDR3: TGTGCCAGCAGCCCCCGGGATACGCAGTATTTT. Its protein product is CASSPRDTQYF.

This clone occurred a few times. CDR3 amino acids: CAWSVFLGGHGYTF. The DNA of the CDR3 is TGTGCCTGGAGTGTATTTCTGGGGGGCCATGGCTACACCTTC. The chain carries TRBV30 and TRBJ1-2; D is perhaps TRBD1 (6 bases). Germline V gives CDR1 GTSNPN, CDR2 SVGIG (reference sequence). The CDR3 extends over 14 amino acids. V lost 0 bases to trimming and J lost 6 bases, with 14 bases between them.

The gene calls are TRBV5-5 and TRBJ1-5; D is perhaps TRBD1 (5 bases). Trimming removed 1 base at V and 5 bases at J, with 13 bases between. The CDR3 is made up of 15 amino acids. Germline CDR1 is SGHKS and CDR2 is YYEKEE (reference sequence). In nucleotides, the CDR3 is TGTGCCAGCAGCTTGATGGGGACCGCGGATCAGCCCCAGCATTTT. Translating it yields CASSLMGTADQPQHF.

This clone has just a few counts. An end of the junction differs from the germline gene, which may be a read error. V is TRBV15 and J is TRBJ1-3; D is ambiguous. The CDR3 consists of 14 residues. Germline V CDR1 and CDR2: LNHNV, YYDKDF (reference sequence). DNA for the CDR3: TGTGCCACCGGCAGCGATTTCTCTGGAAACACCATATATTTT. It codes for CATGSDFSGNTIYF.

The chain couples TRBV19 to TRBJ2-3; a weak D match, TRBD1 (6 bases). V lost 3 bases, J lost 7 bases, and 14 bases lay in between. This CDR3 has 14 amino acids. Looked up from germline, CDR1 is LNHDA and CDR2 is SQIVND (reference sequence). The CDR3, as DNA: TGTGCCAGTAGTATCGCAACAGGGTCATATACGCAGTATTTT. It yields the protein CASSIATGSYTQYF. Looking up the rest from reference TRBV19 and TRBJ2-3 gives the full variable domain: DGGITQSPKYLFRKEGQNVTLSCEQNLNHDAMYWYRQDPGQGLRLIYYSQIVNDFQKGDIAEGYSVSREKKESFPLTVTSAQKNPTAFYLCASSIATGSYTQYFGPGTRLTVL.

The gene calls are TRBV30 and TRBJ1-5, with TRBD1 matching over 7 bases. CDR1 and CDR2 (germline): GTSNPN, SVGIG (reference sequence). V lost 5 bases to trimming and J lost 4 bases; unmatched junction nucleotides: 11. The CDR3 loop spans 15 amino acids. CDR3: CAWGEEGTDNQPQHF. The CDR3 DNA follows: TGTGCCTGGGGGGAGGAAGGGACAGATAATCAGCCCCAGCATTTT.

This chain uses TRBV6-1 with TRBJ2-3; TRBD1 is a possible D gene (6 bases). CDR1 is MNHNS, CDR2 SASEGT, per germline. The CDR3 loop spans 15 amino acids. Trimming shortened V by 3 bases and J by 1 base, and 11 bases separated the two germline ends. The CDR3 is CASSDRAGGTDTQYF. CDR3 DNA: TGTGCCAGCAGTGATCGGGCAGGGGGCACAGATACGCAGTATTTT.

CDR3 bases: TGTGCCAGCAGCATGGGACAAGTCAACACTGAAGCTTTCTTT. The encoded protein is CASSMGQVNTEAFF. This chain uses TRBV2 with TRBJ1-1; TRBD1 is a possible D gene (6 bases). This CDR3 region has 14 residues. Trimming removed 6 bases at V and 2 bases at J, with 13 bases between. CDR1 and CDR2 (germline): SNHLY, FYNNEI.

The chain links TRBV27 to TRBJ2-5; 11 bases line up with TRBD1. Losses at the gene ends were 5 bases for V and 5 bases for J; bases not matched to a gene: 25. Germline V gene lookup returns CDR1 MNHEY and CDR2 SMNVEV (reference sequence). The CDR3 spans 21 residues. CDR3 sequence (DNA): TGTGCCAGCAGTGCTCTCCCGGGACAGGGGGTACGAAGTGGAGAGCGGGAGACCCAGTACTTC. Its translation: CASSALPGQGVRSGERETQYF.

The chain employs TRBV5-1 and TRBJ2-5, with D possibly matching TRBD1 (5 bases). CDR1 and CDR2 (germline): SGHRS, YFSETQ. Trimming pared 0 bases from V and 0 bases from J, leaving 18 bases between. The CDR3 is 18 amino acids. This CDR3 reads CASSLGVRDSGNQETQYF. For the CDR3, the DNA is TGCGCCAGCAGCTTGGGGGTCAGGGATAGTGGGAACCAAGAGACCCAGTACTTC. The full variable domain, in which reference TRBV5-1 and TRBJ2-5 provide the parts outside the CDR3, is KAGVTQTPRYLIKTRGQQVTLSCSPISGHRSVSWYQQTPGQGLQFLFEYFSETQRNKGNFPGRFSGRQFSNSRSEMNVSTLELGDSALYLCASSLGVRDSGNQETQYFGPGTRLLVL.

The genes are TRBV30 and TRBJ2-1; TRBD2 agrees at 10 bases. This CDR3 region has 16 residues. Germline loops: CDR1 GTSNPN, CDR2 SVGIG (reference sequence). V shed 3 bases, J shed 7 bases, and the junction held 12 bases outside the gene matches. CDR3 sequence reads: CAWSIPMLSGRNEQFF. The CDR3 nucleotides read TGTGCCTGGAGCATTCCAATGCTTAGCGGGAGGAATGAGCAGTTCTTC.